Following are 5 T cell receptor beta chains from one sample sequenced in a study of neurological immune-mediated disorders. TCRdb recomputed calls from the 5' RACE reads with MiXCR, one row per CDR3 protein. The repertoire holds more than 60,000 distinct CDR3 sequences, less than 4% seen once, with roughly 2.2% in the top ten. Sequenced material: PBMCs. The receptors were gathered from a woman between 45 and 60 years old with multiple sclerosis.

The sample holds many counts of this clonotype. CDR3 residues: CASSQVSGEANYGYTF. The CDR3 DNA follows: TGTGCCAGCAGCCAAGTTTCAGGGGAAGCTAACTATGGCTACACCTTC. This chain connects TRBV4-2 to TRBJ1-2; D possibly corresponds to TRBD1 (6 bases). Germline V CDR1 and CDR2: LGHNA, YNFKEQ. The CDR3 is 16 residues long. V gave up 1 base and J gave up 0 bases, with 12 bases separating them.

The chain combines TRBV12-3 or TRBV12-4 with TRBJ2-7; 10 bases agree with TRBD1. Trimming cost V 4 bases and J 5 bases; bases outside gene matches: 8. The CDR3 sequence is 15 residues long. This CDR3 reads CASSSTGTGDHEQYF. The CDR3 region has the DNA TGTGCCAGCAGTTCAACCGGGACAGGGGACCACGAGCAGTACTTC.

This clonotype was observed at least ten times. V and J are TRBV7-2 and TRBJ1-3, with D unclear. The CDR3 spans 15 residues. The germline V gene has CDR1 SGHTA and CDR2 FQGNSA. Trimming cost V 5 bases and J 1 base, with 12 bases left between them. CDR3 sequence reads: CASSPIPGSGNTIYF. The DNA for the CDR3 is TGTGCCAGCAGCCCTATCCCGGGTTCTGGAAACACCATATATTTT.

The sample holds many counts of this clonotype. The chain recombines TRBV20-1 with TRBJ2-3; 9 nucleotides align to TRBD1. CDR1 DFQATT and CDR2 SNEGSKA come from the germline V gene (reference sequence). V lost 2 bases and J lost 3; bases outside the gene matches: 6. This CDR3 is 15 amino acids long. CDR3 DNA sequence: TGCAGTGCTAGAATCCCCGACAGGGGGACAGATACGCAGTATTTT. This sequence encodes CSARIPDRGTDTQYF.

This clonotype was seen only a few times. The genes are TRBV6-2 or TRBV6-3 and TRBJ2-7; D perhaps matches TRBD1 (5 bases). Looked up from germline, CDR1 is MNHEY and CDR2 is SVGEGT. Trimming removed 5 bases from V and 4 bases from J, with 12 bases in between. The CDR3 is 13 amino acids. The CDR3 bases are TGTGCCAGCAGTCGTAACCAGGGATACGAGCAGTACTTC. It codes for CASSRNQGYEQYF.